This TCR beta chain comes out of a study of shared clonotypes between healthy human individuals. Some clones are missing from TCRdb's copy, which holds only in-frame ones; the method was immunoSEQ multiplex PCR. Here the sample spans 2 million to 2.5 million clones, 85% to 95% being singletons. Trimming cost V 4 bases and J 2 bases, with 12 bases left between them. The length of the CDR3 is 14 residues. Germline CDR1 and CDR2: SGHRS and YFSETQ. The rearrangement uses TRBV5-1 and TRBJ1-1; D possibly corresponds to TRBD1 (6 bases). Material for sequencing was naive CD4+ T cells from PBMCs. Sample subset: CD45RA+ positively selected. This TCR was recovered from a man aged 18 to 30 in good health. Some clones in this sample may be carry-over from other donors' samples. DNA of the CDR3: TGCGCCAGCAGCCCGGACAGCCGAAACACTGAAGCTTTCTTT. The encoded protein is CASSPDSRNTEAFF.